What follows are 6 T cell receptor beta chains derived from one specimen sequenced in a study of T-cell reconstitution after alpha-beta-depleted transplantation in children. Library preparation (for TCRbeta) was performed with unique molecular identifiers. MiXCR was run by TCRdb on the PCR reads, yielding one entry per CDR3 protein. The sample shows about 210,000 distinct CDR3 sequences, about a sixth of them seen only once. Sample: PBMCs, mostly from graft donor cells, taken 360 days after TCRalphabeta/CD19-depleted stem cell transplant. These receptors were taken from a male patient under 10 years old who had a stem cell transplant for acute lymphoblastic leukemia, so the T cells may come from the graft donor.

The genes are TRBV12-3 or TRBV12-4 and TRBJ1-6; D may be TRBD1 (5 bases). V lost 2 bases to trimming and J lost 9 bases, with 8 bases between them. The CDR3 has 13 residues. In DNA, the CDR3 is TGTGCCAGCAGTTTAAACGGGGCTTCACCCCTCCACTTT. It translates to CASSLNGASPLHF.

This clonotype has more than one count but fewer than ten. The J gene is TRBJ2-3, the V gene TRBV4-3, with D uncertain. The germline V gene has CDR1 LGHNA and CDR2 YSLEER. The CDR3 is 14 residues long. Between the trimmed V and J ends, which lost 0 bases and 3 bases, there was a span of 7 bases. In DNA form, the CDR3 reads TGCGCCAGCAGCCAAGATCACGGGACAGATACGCAGTATTTT. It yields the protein CASSQDHGTDTQYF.

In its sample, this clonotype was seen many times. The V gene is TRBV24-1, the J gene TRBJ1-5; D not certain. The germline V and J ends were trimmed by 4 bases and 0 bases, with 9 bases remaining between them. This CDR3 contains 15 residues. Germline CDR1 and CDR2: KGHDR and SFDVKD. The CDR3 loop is CATSESKYSNQPQHF. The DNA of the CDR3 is TGTGCCACCAGTGAGTCGAAGTATAGCAATCAGCCCCAGCATTTT.

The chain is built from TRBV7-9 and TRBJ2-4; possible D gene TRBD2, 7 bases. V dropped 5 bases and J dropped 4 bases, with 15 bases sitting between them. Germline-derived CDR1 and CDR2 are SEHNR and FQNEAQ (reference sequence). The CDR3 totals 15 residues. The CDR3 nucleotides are TGTGCCAGCAGCCAGCCGGGGGGCACAAAAAACATTCAGTACTTC. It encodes CASSQPGGTKNIQYF. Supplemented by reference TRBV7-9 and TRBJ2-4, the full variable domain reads DTGVSQNPRHKITKRGQNVTFRCDPISEHNRLYWYRQTLGQGPEFLTYFQNEAQLEKSRLLSDRFSAERPKGSFSTLEIQRTEQGDSAMYLCASSQPGGTKNIQYFGAGTRLSVL.

For the CDR3, the DNA is TGTGCCACCAGCAGGACTAGCGGGGCGAACACCGGGGAGCTGTTTTTT. Translating it yields CATSRTSGANTGELFF. The chain combines TRBV15 with TRBJ2-2; 11 positions match TRBD2. The CDR3 runs to 16 residues. Germline V gene sequence: CDR1 LNHNV, CDR2 YYDKDF (reference sequence). V shed 3 bases and J 0 bases; nucleotides not matched to a gene: 0.

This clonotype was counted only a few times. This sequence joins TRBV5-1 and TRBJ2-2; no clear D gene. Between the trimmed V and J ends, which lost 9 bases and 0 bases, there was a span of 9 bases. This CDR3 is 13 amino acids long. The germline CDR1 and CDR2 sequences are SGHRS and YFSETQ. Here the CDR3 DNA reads TGCGCCAACCGGAATGCGAACACCGGGGAGCTGTTTTTT. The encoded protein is CANRNANTGELFF.